A single sample is the source of the 2 T cell receptor beta chains below, sequenced in a study of CD8 T cells in Susac syndrome. RNA was extracted with the RNeasy kit, and a quantity of roughly 0.45 to 1 ug was reverse transcribed using random hexamers. TCRdb ran MiXCR on the immunoSEQ multiplex PCR reads and lists one entry per CDR3 protein. This table has roughly 180,000 distinct CDR3 sequences, approximately 95% appearing once. The specimen was CD4+ T cells from PBMCs. Source of these receptors: a human donor with multiple sclerosis.

This clonotype has just one count. The chain uses TRBV23-1 and TRBJ1-5; D ambiguous. TRBV23-1 is given ORF status, its function remaining uncertain. V shed 0 bases and J shed 7 bases, with 16 bases lying between them. This CDR3 region has 16 residues. The CDR3 protein is CASSQSAPPFVQPQHF. CDR3 sequence (DNA): TGCGCCAGCAGTCAATCCGCCCCACCCTTTGTGCAGCCCCAGCATTTT.

The chain is built from TRBV6-2 or TRBV6-3 and TRBJ2-7, with TRBD2 identical over 7 bases. The CDR3 covers 12 residues. The V segment lost 6 bases and the J segment 3 bases; nucleotides outside the gene matches: 2. Germline CDR1 MNHEY, CDR2 SVGEGT. The CDR3 region has the DNA TGTGCCAGCAGAGGACTAGTCTACGAGCAGTACTTC. It translates to CASRGLVYEQYF.